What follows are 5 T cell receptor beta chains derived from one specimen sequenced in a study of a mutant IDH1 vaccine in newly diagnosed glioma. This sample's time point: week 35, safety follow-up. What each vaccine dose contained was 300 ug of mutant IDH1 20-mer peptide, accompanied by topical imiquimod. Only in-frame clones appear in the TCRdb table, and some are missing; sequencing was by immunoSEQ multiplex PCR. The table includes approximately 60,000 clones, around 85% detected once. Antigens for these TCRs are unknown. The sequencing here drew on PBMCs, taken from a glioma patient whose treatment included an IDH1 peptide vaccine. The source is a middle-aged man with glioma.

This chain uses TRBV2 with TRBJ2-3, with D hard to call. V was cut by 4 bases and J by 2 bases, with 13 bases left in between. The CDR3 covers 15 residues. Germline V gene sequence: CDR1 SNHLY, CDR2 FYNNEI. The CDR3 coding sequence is TGTGCCAGCAGTGCAAGCCGAGGTTCCACAGATACGCAGTATTTT. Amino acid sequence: CASSASRGSTDTQYF.

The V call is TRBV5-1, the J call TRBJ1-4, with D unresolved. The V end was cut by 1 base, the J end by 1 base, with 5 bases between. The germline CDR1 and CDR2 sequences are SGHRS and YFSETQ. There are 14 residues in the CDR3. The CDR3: CASSLSITNEKLFF. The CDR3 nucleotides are TGCGCCAGCAGCTTGTCGATAACTAATGAAAAACTGTTTTTT.

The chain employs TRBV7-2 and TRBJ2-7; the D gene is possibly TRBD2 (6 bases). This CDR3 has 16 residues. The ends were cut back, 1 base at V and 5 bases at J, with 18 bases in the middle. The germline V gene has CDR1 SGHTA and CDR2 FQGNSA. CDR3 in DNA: TGTGCCAGCAGCTTAGTCGGTATTGGGACTCCTAACGAGCAGTACTTC. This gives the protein CASSLVGIGTPNEQYF.

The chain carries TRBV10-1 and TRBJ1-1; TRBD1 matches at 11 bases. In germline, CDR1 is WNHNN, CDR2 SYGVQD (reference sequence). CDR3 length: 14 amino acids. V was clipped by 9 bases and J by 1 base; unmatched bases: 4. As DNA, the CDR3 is TGCGCCAGGGACAGGGGGCAGAGGAACACTGAAGCTTTCTTT. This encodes CARDRGQRNTEAFF.

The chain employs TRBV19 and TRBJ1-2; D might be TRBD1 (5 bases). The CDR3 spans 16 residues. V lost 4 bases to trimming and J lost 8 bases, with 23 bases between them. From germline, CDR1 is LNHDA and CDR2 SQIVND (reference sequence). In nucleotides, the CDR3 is TGTGCCAGTAGTAGCGGGACGGCAAGGTACGGTCGGGGCTACACCTTC. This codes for CASSSGTARYGRGYTF.